One TCR beta chain is described in this entry. Its antigen is undetermined. The CDR3 has 15 residues. V gave up 5 bases and J gave up 4 bases, with 17 bases separating them. Germline V lookup: CDR1 ENHRY, CDR2 SYGVKD. The PCR ran on 60 Vbeta and 13 Jbeta primers. The table came from immunoSEQ multiplex PCR; TCRdb's copy has only in-frame clones and leaves some out. The sample has fewer than 150,000 clones, and its top ten clones hold roughly 2%. This record comes from a study of cytomegalovirus exposure and HLA in healthy donors. The study, taken as a whole, reports: TCR beta V- and J-gene trimming was later associated with a missense DCLRE1C variant. It was reported that TCR beta sequences correctly inferred the HLA-A and HLA-B alleles for most subjects. Available immune exposure information was restricted to CMV serostatus only.

The sample taken for sequencing was PBMCs. The TCR comes from a woman aged 60-75 years in good health and CMV-seronegative. The chain employs TRBV10-3 and TRBJ1-1; D might be TRBD1 (6 bases). CDR3 sequence (DNA): TGTGCCATCAGTAAAGAACAGGGCGGAGGCACTGAAGCTTTCTTT. Translating gives CAISKEQGGGTEAFF.